This TCR beta chain emerged from a study of glioma-infiltrating T cells after dendritic cell vaccination. Looking at the study overall: Three intradermal dendritic cell vaccine injections were given every two weeks. General study points: Estimated pretreatment TIL content predicted outcome after dendritic cell vaccination.

Time point defined: after dendritic cell vaccination, including at tumor progression/relapse. This clone appeared a few times. Its specificity is not known. This CDR3 has 17 residues. The germline V and J ends were trimmed by 2 bases and 0 bases, with 14 bases remaining between them. CDR1 and CDR2 (germline): SGHVS, FQNEAQ. Clones were sequenced by immunoSEQ multiplex PCR, and TCRdb holds only the in-frame ones, with some missing. The data contain 50,000 to 70,000 clones, around 85% of them singletons. This chain uses TRBV7-8 with TRBJ1-5; the D is unclear. This specimen was blood, taken after dendritic cell vaccination. This receptor was identified in a human donor with glioblastoma. The CDR3 loop reads CASSLFAVPGSNQPQHF. The CDR3 DNA is TGTGCCAGCAGCTTATTCGCGGTTCCTGGTAGCAATCAGCCCCAGCATTTT.